Sequencing of this T cell receptor beta chain was carried out in a study of CD4 T cells in relation to SARS-CoV-2 and coronaviruses. Study summary: ViraFEST: approximately eleven-day antigen culture of PBMCs, then TCR beta CDR3 sequencing.

The study, taken as a whole, reports: In around 60% of donors, memory CD4+ clonotypes crossrecognized SARS-CoV-2 and at least one common cold coronavirus spike. No crossreactivity against non-spike viral proteins was tested here.

The unexposed donors gave CD4+ T cells in about 2010-2019, prior to COVID-19. Isolation of CD4+ T cells took place after about 10 days in culture. Unexposed-donor CD4+ T cells were probed with SARS-CoV-2 S/N and four cold-coronavirus spikes, cells permitting. Data came from immunoSEQ multiplex PCR; TCRdb stores just in-frame clones and leaves some out. The sample includes roughly 21,000 clones, around three quarters of them seen just once. Germline V gives CDR1 MNHEY, CDR2 SMNVEV (reference sequence). Trimming cost V 0 bases and J 4 bases, with 9 bases left between them. The CDR3 is 14 amino acids. On this clone: What it binds is unknown.

The receptor's source is a human donor in good health. The chain carries TRBV27 and TRBJ1-2; the D gene is possibly TRBD1 (5 bases). The specimen sequenced was CD4+ T cells from PBMCs, cultured in vitro. The CDR3 coding sequence is TGTGCCAGCAGTTTATCCCCAGGGAGCTATGGCTACACCTTC. Translation gives CASSLSPGSYGYTF.